A selection of T cell receptor beta chains follows, all from one sample in a study of identical twins. TCRdb fed the 5' RACE reads into MiXCR, producing one record per CDR3 protein. The top ten clones hold 0.91% of a sample with about 520,000 distinct CDR3 sequences, around 20% of them seen once. These same data were also listed under a study on T cells expressing NK-cell markers.

The sequencing input was CD4+ T cells sorted from blood. These receptors originate from a woman in her late teens or twenties in good health. Both conserved end residues are part of each CDR3. A D gene is named only where the DNA matches it firmly. Rows give clone size only sometimes, using once, few, many, or a class for an expanded clone.

j_gene	d_gene	abundance	len	v_gene	CDR3nt	CDR3aa
TRBJ1-1	-	-	15	TRBV5-6	TGTGCCAGCAGCTTGGGGCCGGAACGTAACACTGAAGCTTTCTTT	CASSLGPERNTEAFF
TRBJ1-2	-	few	16	TRBV7-2	TGTGCCAGCACCATAGGGGGGGGCAGAAATAACTATGGCTACACCTTC	CASTIGGGRNNYGYTF
TRBJ2-7	TRBD1	-	15	TRBV7-2	TGTGCCAGCAGCCTAGTGGGACAGACCTCCTACGAGCAGTACTTC	CASSLVGQTSYEQYF
TRBJ2-3	-	-	15	TRBV7-2	TGTGCCAGCAGCTTGACGATAACTAGCACAGATACGCAGTATTTT	CASSLTITSTDTQYF
TRBJ2-1	-	-	14	TRBV18	TGTGCCAGCTCACCAACCAGGGTATACAATGAGCAGTTCTTC	CASSPTRVYNEQFF
TRBJ2-6	-	few	14	TRBV6-1	TGTGCCAGCAGCGGCTTCTCTGGGGCCAACGTCCTGACTTTC	CASSGFSGANVLTF
TRBJ1-2	-	-	16	TRBV2	TGTGCCAGCAGTGAAGGTCCGCCGGGGGGCGGCTATGGCTACACCTTC	CASSEGPPGGGYGYTF
TRBJ2-1	-	once	15	TRBV7-8	TGTGCCAGCAGCTTAGGGAGTCGCAGATACAATGAGCAGTTCTTC	CASSLGSRRYNEQFF
TRBJ2-5	TRBD2	-	12	TRBV29-1	TGCAGCGTCCTACTAGCGGAAGAGACCCAGTACTTC	CSVLLAEETQYF
TRBJ2-1	TRBD1	many	16	TRBV5-5	TGTGCCAGCAGCTTTTTTGGGACAGGGGGTATCAATGAGCAGTTCTTC	CASSFFGTGGINEQFF
TRBJ2-7	-	few	9	TRBV12-3/TRBV12-4	TGTGCCAGCAGTGTGGAGCAGTACTTC	CASSVEQYF
TRBJ1-2	-	few	13	TRBV10-3	TGTGCCATCAGTGAATCGACTCCTGGGGGCTACACCTTC	CAISESTPGGYTF
TRBJ1-1	TRBD1	-	15	TRBV29-1	TGCAGCTTCCGGACAGGGAAAGGCGTGAACACTGAAGCTTTCTTT	CSFRTGKGVNTEAFF
TRBJ2-1	TRBD2	many	16	TRBV4-1	TGCGCCAGCAGCCAAGGGCCGGGGACCAAGCGGGGTGAGCAGTTCTTC	CASSQGPGTKRGEQFF
TRBJ2-1	TRBD2	few	17	TRBV20-1	TGCAGTGCAAAAAGATGGACTAGCGGCGATCAGTACAATGAGCAGTTCTTC	CSAKRWTSGDQYNEQFF
TRBJ2-7	TRBD2	-	16	TRBV7-8	TGTGCCAGCAGCCCACAGATCGTTAGCGGGAGGTACGAGCAGTACTTC	CASSPQIVSGRYEQYF
TRBJ1-1	TRBD1	few	15	TRBV7-2	TGTGCCAGCAGCTTAAAGGGGGCAAAGAACACTGAAGCTTTCTTT	CASSLKGAKNTEAFF
TRBJ2-1	TRBD1	few	16	TRBV20-1	TGCAGTGCAAACGACAGGGCAACAGGGTCCTACAATGAGCAGTTCTTC	CSANDRATGSYNEQFF
TRBJ2-1	-	-	13	TRBV3-1	TGTGCCAGCAGCCAGGCCAGCGGAAAAACGCAGTTCTTC	CASSQASGKTQFF
TRBJ1-1	TRBD1	-	15	TRBV11-3	TGTGCCAGCAGCTCCGGACAGGGGGCCGGAACTGAAGCTTTCTTT	CASSSGQGAGTEAFF
TRBJ1-3	-	-	14	TRBV12-3/TRBV12-4	TGTGCCAGCAGGCGCCGTCTGGCGGGAAACACCATATATTTT	CASRRRLAGNTIYF
TRBJ2-3	-	-	13	TRBV28	TGTGCCAGCAGTTCGACGGTAATAGATACGCAGTATTTT	CASSSTVIDTQYF
TRBJ2-5	TRBD2	few	13	TRBV20-1	TGCAGTGCTCTTAGCGGGGGGAGAGAGACCCAGTACTTC	CSALSGGRETQYF
TRBJ2-7	-	-	14	TRBV6-1	TGTGCCAGCAGTCCTCTAGGATTCTCCTACGAGCAGTACTTC	CASSPLGFSYEQYF
TRBJ2-7	-	many	14	TRBV7-9	TGTGCCAGCTCCCCTCGGAGCGCCTCCTACGAGCAGTACTTC	CASSPRSASYEQYF
TRBJ2-1	-	many	13	TRBV5-1	TGTGCCAGCAGCTTAGGGGGCTACAATGAGCAGTTCTTC	CASSLGGYNEQFF
TRBJ2-7	-	-	14	TRBV11-2	TGTGCCAGCAGCTTATCGGATTTCGTGGTCGAGCAGTACTTC	CASSLSDFVVEQYF
TRBJ2-1	-	-	17	TRBV14	TGTGCCAGCAGCCAAGAATCTGCGGGGCACTCCTACAATGAGCAGTTCTTC	CASSQESAGHSYNEQFF
TRBJ1-1	TRBD1	few	15	TRBV12-3/TRBV12-4	TGTGCCAGCAGTTTAGCAAGCCGGGACAGGGGTTCAGCTTTCTTT	CASSLASRDRGSAFF
TRBJ2-1	-	-	13	TRBV5-1	TGCGCCAGCAGCTTGGTTTTAGACGCTTTGCAGTTCTTC	CASSLVLDALQFF
TRBJ2-6	TRBD1	-	16	TRBV5-6	TGTGCCAGCACCACGTACAGGGGATCTGGGGCCAACGTCCTGACTTTC	CASTTYRGSGANVLTF
TRBJ1-6	-	few	15	TRBV7-2	TGTGCCAGCAGCTTAGTTACAGCATCAAATTCACCCCTCCACTTT	CASSLVTASNSPLHF
TRBJ1-1	-	-	12	TRBV10-3	TGTGCCATCAGCCCAGGTGGCACTGAAGCTTTCTTT	CAISPGGTEAFF
TRBJ2-3	-	few	16	TRBV5-1	TGCGCCAGCAGCAGCCCGGAGGGGCTTCGCACAGATACGCAGTATTTT	CASSSPEGLRTDTQYF
TRBJ2-2	-	-	13	TRBV12-3/TRBV12-4	TGTGCCAGCAGCCCGGGGGCCACCGGGGAGCTGTTTTTT	CASSPGATGELFF
TRBJ2-1	-	few	12	TRBV10-3	TGTGCCATCATGAAGTCCGGAAATGAGCAGTTCTTC	CAIMKSGNEQFF